This T cell receptor (beta chain) comes out of a study of T cell responses to AZD1222 COVID-19 vaccine. Study-wide context: Investigators merged groups given second doses at roughly 4 or roughly 12 weeks. Regarding the study as a whole: Nearly half of the spike-specific TCRs reportedly recognize variant regions that carry no mutations. Every sample of the repertoires postdated the peak T cell response. Baseline serostatus was positive in only six AZD1222 recipients.

As to this clone: Its target is unknown.

The CDR3 extends over 15 amino acids. The germline V gene encodes CDR1 SGHNT and CDR2 YENEEA. Trimming removed 2 bases from V and 1 base from J, with 11 bases in between. Measured with immunoSEQ multiplex PCR; TCRdb has only the in-frame clones, and not every one. The sample consists of roughly 100,000 clones, about four fifths of them appearing once. The chain combines TRBV11-3 with TRBJ1-1; perhaps TRBD1 as D (5 bases). The receptor was isolated from an adult in good health. Source: peripheral blood, taken on day 0 of AZD1222 vaccination. The CDR3 coding sequence is TGTGCCAGCAGCTTACGAGGGGAAGGGAACACTGAAGCTTTCTTT. It is translated as CASSLRGEGNTEAFF. Based on the CDR3 plus reference TRBV11-3 and TRBJ1-1, the full variable domain is EAGVVQSPRYKIIEKKQPVAFWCNPISGHNTLYWYLQNLGQGPELLIRYENEEAVDDSQLPKDRFSAERLKGVDSTLKIQPAELGDSAVYLCASSLRGEGNTEAFFGQGTRLTVV.